This T cell receptor (beta chain) appears in the sequencing data of a study of CD8 T cells in ankylosing spondylitis. Study-level findings and limits: Significantly higher representation of disease-linked clones was reported for matched ankylosing spondylitis synovial fluid. Disease-linked clones, CD8+, were relatively rare in peripheral blood. For ankylosing spondylitis blood, a TCR beta motif of seven to nine highly homologous variants appeared characteristic.

As to this clonotype: Its cognate antigen is unknown.

MiXCR was run by TCRdb on the 5' RACE reads, yielding one entry per CDR3 protein. The sample lists 300,000 to 400,000 distinct CDR3 sequences; about 14% were seen once. The germline gives CDR1 MNHEY, CDR2 SMNVEV (reference sequence). V was clipped by 8 bases and J by 7 bases; unmatched bases: 12. The CDR3 runs 15 residues. Sequencing input: blood, either unsorted or a sorted T cell fraction (not recorded which). The origin of this receptor is a male donor with ankylosing spondylitis or in good health (not recorded which). V gene TRBV27 combines with J gene TRBJ2-2, with TRBD2 identical over 8 bases. This CDR3 reads CASSLIGLAGGELFF. DNA for the CDR3: TGTGCCAGCTCGCTCATAGGGCTAGCGGGCGGGGAGCTGTTTTTT.